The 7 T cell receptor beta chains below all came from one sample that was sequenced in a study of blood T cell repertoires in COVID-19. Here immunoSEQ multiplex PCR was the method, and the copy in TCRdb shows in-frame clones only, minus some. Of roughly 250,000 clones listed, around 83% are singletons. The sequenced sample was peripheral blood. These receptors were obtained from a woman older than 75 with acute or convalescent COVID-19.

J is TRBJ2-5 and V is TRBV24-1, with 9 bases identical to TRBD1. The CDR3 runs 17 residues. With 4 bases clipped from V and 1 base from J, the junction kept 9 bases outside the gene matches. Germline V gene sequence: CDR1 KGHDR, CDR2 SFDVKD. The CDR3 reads CATSDPLGQGFQETQYF. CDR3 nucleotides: TGTGCCACCAGTGACCCACTGGGACAGGGTTTCCAAGAGACCCAGTACTTC.

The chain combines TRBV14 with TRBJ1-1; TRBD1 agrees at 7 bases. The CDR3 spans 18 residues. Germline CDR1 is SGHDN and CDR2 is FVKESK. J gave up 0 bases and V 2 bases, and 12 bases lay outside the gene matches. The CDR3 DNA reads TGTGCCAGCAGCCAAACAACCATAAAGACAGGGTTGAACACTGAAGCTTTCTTT. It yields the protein CASSQTTIKTGLNTEAFF. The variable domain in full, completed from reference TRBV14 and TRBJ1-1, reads EAGVTQFPSHSVIEKGQTVTLRCDPISGHDNLYWYRRVMGKEIKFLLHFVKESKQDESGMPNNRFLAERTGGTYSTLKVQPAELEDSGVYFCASSQTTIKTGLNTEAFFGQGTRLTVV.

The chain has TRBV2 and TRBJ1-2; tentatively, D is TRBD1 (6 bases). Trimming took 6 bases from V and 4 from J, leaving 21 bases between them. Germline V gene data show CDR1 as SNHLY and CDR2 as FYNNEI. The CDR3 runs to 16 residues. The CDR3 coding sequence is TGTGCCAGCAGACGCGGACAGCAGGGAATTTTCTATGGCTACACCTTC. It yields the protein CASRRGQQGIFYGYTF. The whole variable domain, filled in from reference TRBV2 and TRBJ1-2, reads EPEVTQTPSHQVTQMGQEVILRCVPISNHLYFYWYRQILGQKVEFLVSFYNNEISEKSEIFDDQFSVERPDGSNFTLKIRSTKLEDSAMYFCASRRGQQGIFYGYTFGSGTRLTVV.

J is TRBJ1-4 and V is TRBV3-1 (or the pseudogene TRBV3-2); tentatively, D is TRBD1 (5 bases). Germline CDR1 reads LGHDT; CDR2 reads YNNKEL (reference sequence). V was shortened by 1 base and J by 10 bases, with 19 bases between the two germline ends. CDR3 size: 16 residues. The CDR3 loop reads CASSQVPIGREGKLFF. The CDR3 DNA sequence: TGTGCCAGCAGCCAAGTTCCGATTGGCAGGGAGGGAAAACTGTTTTTT.

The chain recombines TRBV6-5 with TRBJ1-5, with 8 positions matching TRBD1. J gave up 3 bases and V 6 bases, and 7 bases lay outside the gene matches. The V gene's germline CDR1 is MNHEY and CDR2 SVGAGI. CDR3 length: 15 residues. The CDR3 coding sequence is TGTGCCAGCAGGGGGACAGGCCTGAACAATCAGCCCCAGCATTTT. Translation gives CASRGTGLNNQPQHF.

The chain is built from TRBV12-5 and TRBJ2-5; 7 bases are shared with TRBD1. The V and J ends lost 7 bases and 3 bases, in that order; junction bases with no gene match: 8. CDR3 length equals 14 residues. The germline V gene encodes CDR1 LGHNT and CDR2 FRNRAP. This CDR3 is CASATGTAKETQYF. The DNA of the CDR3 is TGTGCTAGTGCTACCGGGACAGCCAAAGAGACCCAGTACTTC.

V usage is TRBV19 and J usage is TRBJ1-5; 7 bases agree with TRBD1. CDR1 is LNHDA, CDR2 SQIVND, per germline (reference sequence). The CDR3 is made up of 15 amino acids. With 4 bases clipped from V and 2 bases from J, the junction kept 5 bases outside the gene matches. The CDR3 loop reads CASSTTGFGNQPQHF. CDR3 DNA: TGTGCCAGTAGTACGACAGGGTTTGGCAATCAGCCCCAGCATTTT. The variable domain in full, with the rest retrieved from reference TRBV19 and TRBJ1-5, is DGGITQSPKYLFRKEGQNVTLSCEQNLNHDAMYWYRQDPGQGLRLIYYSQIVNDFQKGDIAEGYSVSREKKESFPLTVTSAQKNPTAFYLCASSTTGFGNQPQHFGDGTRLSIL.